In its sample, the clone carrying this T cell receptor beta chain was seen many times. Its antigen is as yet unknown. The sample comes from a study of T-cell reconstitution after alpha-beta-depleted transplantation in children. Study results and caveats: The authors attributed T-cell counts and diversity one year after transplant mostly to newly produced T cells. Reports say that about two months after transplant, the alpha-beta T cells came out of several hundred graft clones that had expanded. Where some patients showed high TCRbeta diversity at day 60, it came from recipient T cells and thymic progenitors that had survived.

For TCRbeta, the library was prepared with unique molecular identifiers. TCRdb passed the PCR reads through MiXCR, listing each CDR3 protein once. The data show around 300,000 distinct CDR3 sequences, nearly 8% seen once. V dropped 0 bases and J dropped 4 bases, with 8 bases sitting between them. Germline V gene lookup returns CDR1 SGDLS and CDR2 YYNGEE. The CDR3 extends over 14 amino acids. The TCR sequence derives from a female patient between 2 and 10 years old who had a stem cell transplant for Fanconi anemia, so the T cells may come from the graft donor. The material was peripheral blood, obtained 360 days after TCRalphabeta/CD19-depleted stem cell transplant. The V call is TRBV9, the J call TRBJ2-1; D is unresolved. The CDR3 DNA follows: TGTGCCAGCAGCGTAGCGGAGATTTACAATGAGCAGTTCTTC. Translated: CASSVAEIYNEQFF. Full variable domain (rest looked up from reference TRBV9 and TRBJ2-1): DSGVTQTPKHLITATGQRVTLRCSPRSGDLSVYWYQQSLDQGLQFLIQYYNGEERAKGNILERFSAQQFPDLHSELNLSSLELGDSALYFCASSVAEIYNEQFFGPGTRLTVL.